The present T cell receptor (beta chain) was sequenced within a study of cytomegalovirus exposure and HLA in healthy donors. CDR3 length: 17 amino acids. V was pared by 4 bases and J by 1 base, with 20 bases between. Germline loops: CDR1 SGHDT, CDR2 YYEEEE. The study, taken as a whole, reports: High sensitivity and specificity were reportedly achieved when the classifier diagnosed cytomegalovirus status.

To note about this clone: Its antigen is not known.

Those who donated were healthy bone marrow donors. The PCR employed 60 Vbeta primers together with 13 Jbeta primers. Only in-frame clones appear in the TCRdb table, and some are missing; sequencing was by immunoSEQ multiplex PCR. This table holds more than 75,000 clones, approximately 74% found once. The source material was PBMCs. The sequence was collected from a man aged 35 to 55 in good health and CMV-seropositive. The V call is TRBV5-6, the J call TRBJ1-1; possibly TRBD1 for D (6 bases). CDR3 amino acids: CASSLFQGTVSNTEAFF. The CDR3 region has the DNA TGTGCCAGCAGCCTGTTTCAGGGGACGGTTTCGAACACTGAAGCTTTCTTT.